The present TCR beta chain was sequenced within a study of Graves' ophthalmopathy and Graves' hyperthyroidism. The sequenced template was RNA, covering the TCR beta CDR3 region. RT-PCR was first run with HTBI primers, then multiplex PCR in a second round. TCRdb used MiXCR to reprocess the multiplex PCR reads, holding one entry per CDR3 protein. The data show just over 400,000 distinct CDR3 sequences, under 25% seen once. The V end was cut by 1 base, the J end by 0 bases, with 25 bases between. The CDR3 has 20 amino acids. Germline CDR1 is DFQATT and CDR2 is SNEGSKA (reference sequence). This clonotype has ten or more counts. Its specificity is unknown. Findings and caveats of the study: Most thyroid-expanded clonotypes exceeding 0.001 frequency were also found in blood.

The V gene is TRBV20-1, the J gene TRBJ2-4, with D perhaps matching TRBD1 or TRBD2 (7 bases each). Sequencing was carried out using peripheral blood. This clonotype originated in a woman between 18 and 30 years old with stable Graves' hyperthyroidism. The DNA of the CDR3 is TGCAGTGCTAGAGTTCCGGGACAGCTCGGCGGGGGCCTAGCCAAAAACATTCAGTACTTC. Its protein product is CSARVPGQLGGGLAKNIQYF.